These 10 T cell receptor beta chains came from one sample sequenced in a study of CD8+CD57+ T cells in acquired aplastic anemia. The study profiled TCR beta VDJ and CDR3 using genomic DNA as template. One entry per CDR3 protein, called by TCRdb with MiXCR from the reads. This sample has roughly 170,000 distinct CDR3 sequences, with about 60% found just once. Sequencing used sorted CD4+, CD8+, or CD8+CD57+ T cells (not recorded which) from PBMCs. The source is a human donor in good health.

The CDR3 bases are TGTGCCAGCAGCCTTACCCCAACCAGCTATGGCTACACCTTC. Protein: CASSLTPTSYGYTF. The V gene is TRBV7-8, the J gene TRBJ1-2; D is uncertain. Germline V gives CDR1 SGHVS, CDR2 FQNEAQ. V lost 5 bases and J 4 bases, leaving 14 bases between the germline ends. This CDR3 region has 14 residues.

This rearrangement joins TRBV12-3 or TRBV12-4 to TRBJ2-3; TRBD2 matches at 7 bases. Losses at the gene ends were 8 bases for V and 11 bases for J; bases not matched to a gene: 7. This CDR3 comprises 11 residues. The CDR3 coding sequence is TGTGCCAGCCAGAGCGGGACTCAGCAGTATTTT. Translation gives CASQSGTQQYF.

V gene TRBV11-2 combines with J gene TRBJ2-5; D is possibly TRBD1 (6 bases). The germline CDR1 and CDR2 sequences are SGHAT and FQNNGV. Trimming removed 5 bases from V and 5 bases from J, with 18 bases in between. This CDR3 spans 15 amino acids. This CDR3 is CASSPRPGEGETQYF. Written as DNA, the CDR3 is TGTGCCAGCAGCCCCCGCCCAGGGGAAGGGGAGACCCAGTACTTC.

The genes are TRBV20-1 and TRBJ2-3; D assignment may be TRBD1 or TRBD2 (5 bases each). Deletions cut 6 bases from V and 6 bases from J, with 13 bases between. The CDR3 sequence is 12 residues long. The germline CDR1 and CDR2 sequences are DFQATT and SNEGSKA (reference sequence). CDR3 in amino acids: CSAGRDHDTQYF. For the CDR3, the DNA is TGCAGTGCGGGACGGGACCACGATACGCAGTATTTT.

This clonotype was seen a few times. The chain has TRBV12-5 and TRBJ2-2, with a possible D match to TRBD2 (5 bases). CDR1 is LGHNT, CDR2 FRNRAP, per germline. With 5 bases removed from V and 1 base from J, the gap between germline ends came to 11 bases. This CDR3 comprises 15 residues. The CDR3 nucleotides are TGTGCTAGTGGTGAGACTCGGGAGAACACCGGGGAGCTGTTTTTT. Protein sequence: CASGETRENTGELFF. Full variable domain (outside the CDR3, taken from reference TRBV12-5 and TRBJ2-2): DARVTQTPRHKVTEMGQEVTMRCQPILGHNTVFWYRQTMMQGLELLAYFRNRAPLDDSGMPKDRFSAEMPDATLATLKIQPSEPRDSAVYFCASGETRENTGELFFGEGSRLTVL.

This clonotype was seen once. This sequence joins TRBV2 and TRBJ1-5, with TRBD1 as a possible D gene (6 bases). Germline V gene lookup returns CDR1 SNHLY and CDR2 FYNNEI. The germline V and J ends were trimmed by 1 base and 3 bases, with 10 bases remaining between them. The CDR3 is 15 amino acids. CDR3 amino acids: CASSEGDTINQPQHF. CDR3 sequence (DNA): TGTGCCAGCAGTGAAGGGGACACAATCAATCAGCCCCAGCATTTT.

V is TRBV2 and J is TRBJ2-5, with TRBD1 as a possible D gene (6 bases). Per the germline V gene, CDR1 is SNHLY and CDR2 is FYNNEI. The CDR3 spans 17 residues. V was trimmed by 4 bases and J by 7 bases, leaving 25 bases between them. CDR3 protein: CASSAHREAGVFGTQYF. The DNA of the CDR3 is TGTGCCAGCAGTGCTCACAGGGAAGCCGGGGTGTTCGGGACCCAGTACTTC.

This clonotype was picked up many times. One end of the junction does not line up with germline, which may come from a read error. The chain employs TRBV6-2 or TRBV6-3 and TRBJ2-1; no clear D. Germline CDR1 and CDR2: MNHEY and SVGEGT. The CDR3 length is 9 residues. The CDR3 DNA sequence: TGTGCCTGCAGGAATGAGCAGTTCTTC. Its translation: CACRNEQFF.

This chain uses TRBV3-1 with TRBJ1-1; TRBD1 aligns across 8 bases. This CDR3 region has 14 residues. Germline V CDR1 and CDR2: LGHDT, YNNKEL (reference sequence). Unmatched junction bases numbered 7, after V lost 3 bases and J lost 7 bases. CDR3 loop: CASSQESGTGEAFF. CDR3 nucleotides: TGTGCCAGCAGCCAGGAATCCGGGACAGGTGAAGCTTTCTTT.

This clonotype has just a few counts. The chain is built from TRBV20-1 and TRBJ2-7; D possibly matches TRBD1 or TRBD2 (6 bases each). This CDR3 spans 13 amino acids. Per the germline V gene, CDR1 is DFQATT and CDR2 is SNEGSKA (reference sequence). Trimming removed 5 bases at V and 5 bases at J, with 16 bases between. CDR3 coding DNA: TGCAGTGCTCATTCGGGGGCCAGAGACGAGCAGTACTTC. This sequence encodes CSAHSGARDEQYF.